This T cell receptor (beta chain) derives from a study of shared clonotypes between healthy human individuals. Data came from immunoSEQ multiplex PCR; TCRdb stores just in-frame clones and leaves some out. The data hold 1.4 million to 1.5 million clones, with around 97% observed a single time. The V segment lost 3 bases and the J segment 6 bases; nucleotides outside the gene matches: 4. CDR3 size: 13 residues. Germline assignment: CDR1 SGDLS and CDR2 YYNGEE. The receptor's source is a young man in good health. Sequences were obtained from naive CD4+ T cells sorted from blood. The subset denotes: CD45RA+ positively selected. The chain employs TRBV9 and TRBJ2-7; 9 bases are shared with TRBD2. The CDR3 loop reads CASSAAGGPEQYF. CDR3 DNA sequence: TGTGCCAGCAGCGCGGCGGGAGGGCCCGAGCAGTACTTC.